This T cell receptor beta chain was documented in a study of shared clonotypes between healthy human individuals. Study-level findings and limits: Sampling included only blood; tissue repertoires likely differ. The authors expected sequencing depth to affect clonotype sharing among donors.

V was shortened by 0 bases and J by 3 bases, with 24 bases between the two germline ends. The CDR3 extends over 20 amino acids. In germline, CDR1 is SGHTA, CDR2 FQGNSA. The protocol was immunoSEQ multiplex PCR, while the TCRdb copy is restricted to in-frame clones and leaves out a portion. The top ten clones hold over 9.5% of a sample with around 500,000 clones, around 80% of them seen once. Note on this clone: Its antigen is undetermined.

The rearrangement links TRBV7-2 to TRBJ2-4, with D possibly matching TRBD2 (5 bases). This receptor was taken from a woman between 40 and 55 years old in good health. Some clones in this sample may be carry-over from other donors' samples. The material sequenced was PBMCs. In DNA, the CDR3 is TGTGCCAGCAGCTTAGCGCGTTACTCCGGTTGGGCTGCGGGCAAAAACATTCAGTACTTC. It translates to CASSLARYSGWAAGKNIQYF.